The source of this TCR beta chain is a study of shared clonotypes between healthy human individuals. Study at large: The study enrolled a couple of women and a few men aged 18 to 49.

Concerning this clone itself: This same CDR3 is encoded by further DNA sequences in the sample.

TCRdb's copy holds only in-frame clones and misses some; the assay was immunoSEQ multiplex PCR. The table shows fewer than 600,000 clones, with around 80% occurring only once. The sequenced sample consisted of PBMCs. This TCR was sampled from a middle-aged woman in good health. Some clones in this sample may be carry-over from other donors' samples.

The CDR3 DNA sequence: TGCGCCAGCAGCTTGGTGGCGGTTAGCTCCTACAATGAGCAGTTCTTC. Protein: CASSLVAVSSYNEQFF. The rearrangement links TRBV5-1 to TRBJ2-1, with D hard to call. CDR1 SGHRS and CDR2 YFSETQ come from the germline V gene. CDR3 size: 16 residues. Trimming removed 0 bases at V and 0 bases at J, with 10 bases between.